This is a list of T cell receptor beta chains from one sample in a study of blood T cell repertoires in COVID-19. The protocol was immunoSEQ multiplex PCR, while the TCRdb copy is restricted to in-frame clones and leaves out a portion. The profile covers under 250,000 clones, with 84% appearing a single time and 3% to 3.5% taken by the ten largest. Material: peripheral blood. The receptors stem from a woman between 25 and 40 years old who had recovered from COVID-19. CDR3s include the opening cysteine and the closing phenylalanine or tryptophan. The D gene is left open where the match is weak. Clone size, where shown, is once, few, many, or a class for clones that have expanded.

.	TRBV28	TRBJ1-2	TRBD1	CASGGPGQGAPYGYTF	TGTGCCAGCGGTGGACCCGGACAGGGGGCTCCCTATGGCTACACCTTC
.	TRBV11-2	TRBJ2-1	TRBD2	CASSSGTSGDSYNEQFF	TGTGCCAGCAGTTCCGGGACTAGCGGGGACTCCTACAATGAGCAGTTCTTC
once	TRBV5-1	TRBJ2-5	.	CASSSRTLQETQYF	TGCGCCAGCAGCTCTCGGACACTGCAAGAGACCCAGTACTTC
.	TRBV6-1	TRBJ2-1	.	CASSESARERPQFF	TGTGCCAGCAGTGAATCGGCGAGAGAGAGGCCGCAGTTCTTC
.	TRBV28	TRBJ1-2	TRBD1	CASSLLGDRGTTKDYGYTF	TGTGCCAGCAGTTTATTAGGGGACAGGGGAACGACGAAAGACTATGGCTACACCTTC
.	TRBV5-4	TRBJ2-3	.	CASTLGGTQYF	TGTGCCAGCACCCTTGGAGGTACGCAGTATTTT
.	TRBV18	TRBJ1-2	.	CASERSRDMGGYTF	TGTGCCAGCGAACGAAGCAGGGATATGGGGGGCTACACCTTC
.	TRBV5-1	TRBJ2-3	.	CASRGGLSTDTQYF	TGCGCCAGCAGGGGGGGACTCAGCACAGATACGCAGTATTTT
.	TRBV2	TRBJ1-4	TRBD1	CASRSGTGTEKLFF	TGTGCCAGCAGGTCCGGGACAGGGACTGAAAAACTGTTTTTT
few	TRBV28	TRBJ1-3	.	CASSLVVSGNTIYF	TGTGCCAGCAGTTTAGTAGTCTCTGGAAACACCATATATTTT
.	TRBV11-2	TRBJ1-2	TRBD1	CASSLGTGSGYTF	TGTGCCAGCAGCTTAGGGACAGGGTCTGGTTACACCTTC
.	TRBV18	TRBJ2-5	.	CASSSEETQYF	TGTGCCAGCTCGTCCGAAGAGACCCAGTACTTC
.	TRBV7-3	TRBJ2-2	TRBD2	CASSSLRLAGGPWGYTGELFF	TGTGCCAGCAGCTCCCTGAGACTAGCGGGAGGGCCTTGGGGGTACACCGGGGAGCTGTTTTTT
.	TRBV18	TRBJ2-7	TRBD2	CASSPTSGPSYEQYF	TGTGCCAGCTCACCAACTAGCGGGCCCTCCTACGAGCAGTACTTC
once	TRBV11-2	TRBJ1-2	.	CASSLGGIDGYTF	TGTGCCAGCAGCTTAGGAGGGATCGATGGCTACACCTTC
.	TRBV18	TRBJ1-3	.	CASSPTGNSGNTIYF	TGTGCCAGCTCACCAACAGGGAACTCTGGAAACACCATATATTTT
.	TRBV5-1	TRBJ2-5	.	CASSLSGTGEETQYF	TGCGCCAGCAGCCTCTCGGGGACGGGAGAAGAGACCCAGTACTTC
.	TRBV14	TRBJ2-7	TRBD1	CASSRDRVASYEQYF	TGTGCCAGCAGCCGGGACAGGGTGGCCTCCTACGAGCAGTACTTC
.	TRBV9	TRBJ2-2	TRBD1	CASRDKFPPGQDTGELFF	TGTGCCAGCAGGGACAAATTTCCACCGGGACAGGACACCGGGGAGCTGTTTTTT
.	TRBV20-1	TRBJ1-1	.	CSARKSTEAFF	TGCAGTGCTAGGAAGAGCACTGAAGCTTTCTTT
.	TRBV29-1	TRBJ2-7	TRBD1	CSVKDRAGYEQYF	TGCAGCGTAAAGGACAGGGCGGGCTACGAGCAGTACTTC
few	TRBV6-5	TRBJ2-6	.	CASSPEGTGANVLTF	TGTGCCAGCAGTCCCGAGGGCACTGGGGCCAACGTCCTGACTTTC
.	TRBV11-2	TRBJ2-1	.	CASSLVRDEQFF	TGTGCCAGCAGCTTAGTTCGCGATGAGCAGTTCTTC
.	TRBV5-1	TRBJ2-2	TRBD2	CASSYSAGGPIGELFF	TGCGCCAGCAGTTATTCAGCGGGAGGGCCGATCGGGGAGCTGTTTTTT
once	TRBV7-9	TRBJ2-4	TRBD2	CASSLGGTSGTKNIQYF	TGTGCCAGCAGCTTAGGTGGGACTAGCGGGACCAAAAACATTCAGTACTTC
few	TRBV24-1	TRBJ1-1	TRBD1	CATEGQGNTEAFF	TGTGCCACAGAGGGACAGGGGAACACTGAAGCTTTCTTT
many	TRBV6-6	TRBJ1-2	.	CASSYSKHFNYGYTF	TGTGCCAGCAGTTACTCGAAACATTTTAACTATGGCTACACCTTC
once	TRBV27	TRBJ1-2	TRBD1	CASRRQGGDGYTF	TGTGCCAGCAGACGACAGGGAGGAGATGGCTACACCTTC
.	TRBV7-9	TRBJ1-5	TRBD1	CASSKGQLNQPQHF	TGTGCCAGCAGCAAGGGACAGCTCAATCAGCCCCAGCATTTT
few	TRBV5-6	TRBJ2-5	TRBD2	CASSFRVSGGQETQYF	TGTGCCAGCAGCTTCCGAGTGTCGGGGGGCCAAGAGACCCAGTACTTC
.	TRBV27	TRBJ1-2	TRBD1	CASMRTGPHGGYGYTF	TGTGCCAGCATGCGGACAGGGCCCCACGGCGGCTATGGCTACACCTTC
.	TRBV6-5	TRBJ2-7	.	CASSSVTTSYEQYF	TGTGCCAGCAGTTCGGTGACTACGTCCTACGAGCAGTACTTC
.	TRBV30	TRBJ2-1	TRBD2	CAWSLAGGPNEQFF	TGTGCCTGGAGTTTAGCGGGAGGACCCAATGAGCAGTTCTTC
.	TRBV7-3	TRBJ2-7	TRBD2	CASSPAAGGPREQYF	TGTGCCAGCAGCCCCGCCGCGGGAGGGCCCCGCGAGCAGTACTTC
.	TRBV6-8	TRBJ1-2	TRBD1	CASSRYRGRSYGYTF	TGTGCCAGCTCCCGCTACAGGGGGCGCTCCTATGGCTACACCTTC